The entry that follows covers one T cell receptor (beta chain) sequence. The target antigen is unknown. V was trimmed by 3 bases and J by 3 bases, leaving 6 bases between them. The CDR3 runs 12 residues. Germline lookup yields CDR1 SGDLS and CDR2 YYNGEE. Sequenced by immunoSEQ multiplex PCR; TCRdb stores in-frame clones only, minus some. The repertoire holds approximately 45,000 clones, with less than 90% as singletons. The sample comes from a study of lymphopenia after photon versus proton radiotherapy. Findings and caveats of the study: After lymphocyte nadir, photon-treated repertoires showed oligoclonal expansion, especially CD8+ Temra.

The chain joins TRBV9 to TRBJ1-1; D uncertain. This TCR came from a middle-aged man with gastric cancer. The sample here was peripheral blood, taken from a patient treated with photon-based radiotherapy. In DNA, the CDR3 is TGTGCCAGCAGCGCCGGACACACTGAAGCTTTCTTT. It translates to CASSAGHTEAFF.